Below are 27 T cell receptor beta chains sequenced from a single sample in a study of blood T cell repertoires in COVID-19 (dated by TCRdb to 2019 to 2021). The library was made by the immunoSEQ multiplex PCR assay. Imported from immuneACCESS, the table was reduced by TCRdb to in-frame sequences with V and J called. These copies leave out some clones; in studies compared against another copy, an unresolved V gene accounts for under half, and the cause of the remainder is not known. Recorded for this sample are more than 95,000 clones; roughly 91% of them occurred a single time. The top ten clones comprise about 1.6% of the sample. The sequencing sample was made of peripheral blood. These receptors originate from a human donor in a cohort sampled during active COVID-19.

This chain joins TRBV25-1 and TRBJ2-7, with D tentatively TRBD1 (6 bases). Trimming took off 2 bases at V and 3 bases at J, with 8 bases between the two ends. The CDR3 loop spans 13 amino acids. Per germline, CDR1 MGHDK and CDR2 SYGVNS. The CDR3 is CASSEGGGYEQYF. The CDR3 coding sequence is TGTGCCAGCAGTGAAGGGGGCGGCTACGAGCAGTACTTC.

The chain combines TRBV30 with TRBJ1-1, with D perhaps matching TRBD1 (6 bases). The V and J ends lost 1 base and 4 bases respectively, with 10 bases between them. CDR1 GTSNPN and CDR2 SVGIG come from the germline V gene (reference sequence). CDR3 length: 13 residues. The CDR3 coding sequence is TGTGCCTGGAGTGAAGGGGGTGGCACTGAAGCTTTCTTT. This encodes CAWSEGGGTEAFF.

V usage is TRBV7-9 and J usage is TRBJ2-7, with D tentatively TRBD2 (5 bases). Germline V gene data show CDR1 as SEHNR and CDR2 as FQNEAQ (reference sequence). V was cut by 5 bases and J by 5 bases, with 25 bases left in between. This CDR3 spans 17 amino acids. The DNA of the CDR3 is TGTGCCAGCAGCGCTTTAGGGAACCCCGGGGTGGACGACGAGCAGTACTTC. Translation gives CASSALGNPGVDDEQYF.

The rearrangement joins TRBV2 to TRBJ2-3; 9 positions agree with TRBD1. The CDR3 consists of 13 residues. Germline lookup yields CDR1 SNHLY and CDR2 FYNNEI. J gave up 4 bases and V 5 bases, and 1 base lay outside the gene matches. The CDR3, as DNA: TGTGCCAGCAGTCGACAGGGGGCAGATACGCAGTATTTT. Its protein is CASSRQGADTQYF.

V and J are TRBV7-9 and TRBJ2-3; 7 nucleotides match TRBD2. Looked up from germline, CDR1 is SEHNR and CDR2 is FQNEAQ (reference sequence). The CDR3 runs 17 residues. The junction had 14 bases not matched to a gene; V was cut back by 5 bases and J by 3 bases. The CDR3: CASSGSRAAGITDTQYF. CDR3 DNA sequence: TGTGCCAGCAGCGGTAGCCGGGCAGCGGGGATAACAGATACGCAGTATTTT. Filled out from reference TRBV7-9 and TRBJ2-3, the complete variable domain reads DTGVSQNPRHKITKRGQNVTFRCDPISEHNRLYWYRQTLGQGPEFLTYFQNEAQLEKSRLLSDRFSAERPKGSFSTLEIQRTEQGDSAMYLCASSGSRAAGITDTQYFGPGTRLTVL.

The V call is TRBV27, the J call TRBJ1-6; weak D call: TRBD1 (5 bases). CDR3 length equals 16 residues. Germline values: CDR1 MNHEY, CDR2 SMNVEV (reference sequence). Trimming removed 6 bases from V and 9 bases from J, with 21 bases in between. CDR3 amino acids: CASRPARAARGSPLHF. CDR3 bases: TGTGCCAGCAGACCTGCCCGGGCAGCTAGGGGTTCACCCCTCCACTTT.

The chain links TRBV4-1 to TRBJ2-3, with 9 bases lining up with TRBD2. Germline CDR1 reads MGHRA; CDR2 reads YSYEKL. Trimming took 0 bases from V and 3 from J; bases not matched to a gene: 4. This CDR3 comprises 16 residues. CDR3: CASSQDGAGGTDTQYF. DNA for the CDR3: TGCGCCAGCAGCCAAGATGGAGCGGGGGGTACAGATACGCAGTATTTT.

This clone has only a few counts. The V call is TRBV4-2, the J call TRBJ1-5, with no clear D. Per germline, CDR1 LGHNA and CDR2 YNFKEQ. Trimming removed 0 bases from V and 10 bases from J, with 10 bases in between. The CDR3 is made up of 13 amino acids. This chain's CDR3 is CASSQEPGLPQHF. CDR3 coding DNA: TGTGCCAGCAGCCAAGAACCAGGTCTCCCCCAGCATTTT.

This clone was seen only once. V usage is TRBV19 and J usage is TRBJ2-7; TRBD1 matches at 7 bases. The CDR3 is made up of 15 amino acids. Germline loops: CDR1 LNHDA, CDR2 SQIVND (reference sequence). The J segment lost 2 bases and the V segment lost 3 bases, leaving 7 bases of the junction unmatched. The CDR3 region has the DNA TGTGCCAGTAGTATCCGACAGGGACCCACCTACGAGCAGTACTTC. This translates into CASSIRQGPTYEQYF. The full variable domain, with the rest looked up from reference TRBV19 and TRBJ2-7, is DGGITQSPKYLFRKEGQNVTLSCEQNLNHDAMYWYRQDPGQGLRLIYYSQIVNDFQKGDIAEGYSVSREKKESFPLTVTSAQKNPTAFYLCASSIRQGPTYEQYFGPGTRLTVT.

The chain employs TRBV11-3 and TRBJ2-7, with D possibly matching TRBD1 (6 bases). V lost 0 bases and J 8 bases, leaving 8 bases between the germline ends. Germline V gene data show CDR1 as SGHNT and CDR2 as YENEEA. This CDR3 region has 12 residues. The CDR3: CASSLDDRKQYF. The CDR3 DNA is TGTGCCAGCAGCTTAGATGACAGGAAGCAGTACTTC.

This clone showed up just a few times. The CDR3 is CASSLTGDRSGNTIYF. CDR3 sequence (DNA): TGCGCCAGCAGCTTGACGGGGGATAGGTCTGGAAACACCATATATTTT. The chain uses TRBV5-1 and TRBJ1-3; tentative D call: TRBD1 (5 bases). The CDR3 contains 16 residues. Germline lookup yields CDR1 SGHRS and CDR2 YFSETQ. V shed 1 base and J shed 1 base, with 12 bases lying between them.

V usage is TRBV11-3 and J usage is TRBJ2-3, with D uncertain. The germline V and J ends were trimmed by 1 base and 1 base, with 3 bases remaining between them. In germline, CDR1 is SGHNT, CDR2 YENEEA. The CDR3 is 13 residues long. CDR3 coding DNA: TGTGCCAGCAGCTTAGGCGGCACAGATACGCAGTATTTT. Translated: CASSLGGTDTQYF.

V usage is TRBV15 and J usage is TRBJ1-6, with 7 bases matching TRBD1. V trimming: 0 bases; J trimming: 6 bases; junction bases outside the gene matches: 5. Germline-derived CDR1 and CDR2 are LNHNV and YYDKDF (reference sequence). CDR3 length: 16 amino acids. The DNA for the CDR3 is TGTGCCACCAGCAGAGATCGAACAGGGGCTAATTCACCCCTCCACTTT. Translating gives CATSRDRTGANSPLHF.

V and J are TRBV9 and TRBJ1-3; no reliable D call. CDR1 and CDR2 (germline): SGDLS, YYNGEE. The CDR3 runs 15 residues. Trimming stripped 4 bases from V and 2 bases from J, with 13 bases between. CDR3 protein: CASSPSSSPGNTIYF. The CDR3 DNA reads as TGTGCCAGCAGCCCCAGTTCTTCTCCTGGAAACACCATATATTTT.

CDR3 in DNA: TGTGCCAGCAGTGCGCACTATCAAGCCTATGAGCAGTTCTTC. The encoded protein is CASSAHYQAYEQFF. V usage is TRBV27 and J usage is TRBJ2-1; D call uncertain. Deletions cut 5 bases from V and 8 bases from J, with 16 bases between. CDR3 length: 14 residues. Looked up from germline, CDR1 is MNHEY and CDR2 is SMNVEV (reference sequence).

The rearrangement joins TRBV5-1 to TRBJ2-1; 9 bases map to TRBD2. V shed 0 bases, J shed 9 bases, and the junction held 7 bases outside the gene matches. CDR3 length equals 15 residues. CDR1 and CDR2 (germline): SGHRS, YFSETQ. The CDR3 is CASSLAAGGPSEQFF. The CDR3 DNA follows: TGCGCCAGCAGCTTGGCGGCGGGGGGGCCCTCTGAGCAGTTCTTC.

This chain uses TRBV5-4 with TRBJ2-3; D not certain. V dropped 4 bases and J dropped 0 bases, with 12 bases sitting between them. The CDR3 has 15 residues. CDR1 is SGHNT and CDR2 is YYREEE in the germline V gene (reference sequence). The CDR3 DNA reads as TGTGCCAGCAGCCCAGGTGGGCTTAGCACAGATACGCAGTATTTT. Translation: CASSPGGLSTDTQYF.

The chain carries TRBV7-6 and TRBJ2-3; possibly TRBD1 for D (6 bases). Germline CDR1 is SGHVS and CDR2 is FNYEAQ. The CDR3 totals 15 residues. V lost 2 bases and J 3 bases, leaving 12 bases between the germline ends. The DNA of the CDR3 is TGTGCCAGCAGCTTACAGGGGATTCCAACAGATACGCAGTATTTT. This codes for CASSLQGIPTDTQYF.

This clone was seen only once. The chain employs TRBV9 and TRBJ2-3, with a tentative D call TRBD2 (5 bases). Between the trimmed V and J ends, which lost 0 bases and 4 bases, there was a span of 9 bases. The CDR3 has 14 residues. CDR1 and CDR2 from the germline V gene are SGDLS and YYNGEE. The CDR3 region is CASSVASGADTQYF. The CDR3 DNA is TGTGCCAGCAGCGTAGCTTCCGGGGCAGATACGCAGTATTTT.

The CDR3 DNA sequence: TGTGCCACCCGACCGGGAGGGGATACGCAGTATTTT. Protein product: CATRPGGDTQYF. The chain carries TRBV19 and TRBJ2-3, with 8 bases aligning to TRBD2. The CDR3 covers 12 residues. Germline V gene data show CDR1 as LNHDA and CDR2 as SQIVND (reference sequence). V was clipped by 10 bases and J by 6 bases; unmatched bases: 6.

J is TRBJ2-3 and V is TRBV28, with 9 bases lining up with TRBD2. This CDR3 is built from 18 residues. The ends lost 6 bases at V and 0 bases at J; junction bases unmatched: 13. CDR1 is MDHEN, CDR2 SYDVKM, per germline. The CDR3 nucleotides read TGTGCCAGCAGCCGCCGCGAAAGGGCGGGAGGGAGCACAGATACGCAGTATTTT. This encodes CASSRRERAGGSTDTQYF.

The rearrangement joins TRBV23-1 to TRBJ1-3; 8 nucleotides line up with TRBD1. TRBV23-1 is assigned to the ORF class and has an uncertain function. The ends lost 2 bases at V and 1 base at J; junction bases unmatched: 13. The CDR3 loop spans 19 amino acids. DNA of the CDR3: TGCGCCAGCAGTCAAAAAAAGACAGGGGAAAGTAGATCTGGAAACACCATATATTTT. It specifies CASSQKKTGESRSGNTIYF.

CDR3 region: CASSPRRQSYEQYF. Written as DNA, the CDR3 is TGTGCCAGCAGCCCAAGGCGGCAGTCTTACGAGCAGTACTTC. The rearrangement joins TRBV3-1 (or the pseudogene TRBV3-2) to TRBJ2-7; D gene uncertain. Germline values: CDR1 LGHDT, CDR2 YNNKEL (reference sequence). CDR3 length equals 14 residues. Trimming took 4 bases from V and 4 from J, leaving 14 bases between them.

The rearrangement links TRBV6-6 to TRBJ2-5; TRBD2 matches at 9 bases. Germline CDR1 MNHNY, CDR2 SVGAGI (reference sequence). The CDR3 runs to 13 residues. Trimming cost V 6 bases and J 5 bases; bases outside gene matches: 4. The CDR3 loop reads CASSLGLAETQYF. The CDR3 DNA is TGTGCCAGCAGCCTCGGACTAGCGGAGACCCAGTACTTC.

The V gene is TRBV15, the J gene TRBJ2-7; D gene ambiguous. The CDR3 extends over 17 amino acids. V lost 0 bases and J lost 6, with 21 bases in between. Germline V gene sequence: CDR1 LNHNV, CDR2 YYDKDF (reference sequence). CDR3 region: CATSRDPLVVAATEQYF. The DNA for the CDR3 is TGTGCCACCAGCAGAGATCCCCTCGTGGTTGCCGCTACCGAGCAGTACTTC.

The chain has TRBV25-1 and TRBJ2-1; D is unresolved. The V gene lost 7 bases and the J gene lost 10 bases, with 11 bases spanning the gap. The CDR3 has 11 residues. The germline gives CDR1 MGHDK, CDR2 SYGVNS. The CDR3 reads CASKRGREQFF. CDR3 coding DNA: TGTGCCAGCAAGCGAGGAAGGGAGCAGTTCTTC.

In DNA form, the CDR3 reads TGTGCCAGTAGTATAGAACCCAGGGAGGGATCACCCCTCCACTTT. This translates into CASSIEPREGSPLHF. The rearrangement links TRBV19 to TRBJ1-6; the D gene is possibly TRBD1 (5 bases). Germline CDR1 LNHDA, CDR2 SQIVND (reference sequence). Trimming shortened V by 0 bases and J by 10 bases, and 13 bases separated the two germline ends. The CDR3 runs to 15 residues.